The 21 T cell receptor beta chains below all came from one sample that was sequenced in a study of T-cell memory formation after mild COVID-19. TCRdb recomputed calls from the 5' RACE reads with MiXCR, one row per CDR3 protein. The table records about 190,000 distinct CDR3 sequences, 18% of them present only once. What was sequenced was PBMCs or a T cell subset sorted from them (not recorded which). The receptors were gathered from an adult woman who had mild COVID-19 (a few samples of this study predate the infection). Cell type and time point are not known.

The chain is built from TRBV7-9 and TRBJ2-7, with 11 bases aligning to TRBD2. V dropped 4 bases and J dropped 3; count of bases not matched to a gene: 5. CDR3 length equals 15 residues. The germline gives CDR1 SEHNR, CDR2 FQNEAQ (reference sequence). As DNA, the CDR3 is TGTGCCAGCAGCTCCCGACTAGCGGGGCGCTACGAGCAGTACTTC. As protein: CASSSRLAGRYEQYF.

V usage is TRBV18 and J usage is TRBJ2-1; weak D call: TRBD2 (6 bases). Per germline, CDR1 KGHSH and CDR2 LQKENI. The CDR3 runs 13 residues. V shed 10 bases and J shed 4 bases, with 14 bases lying between them. CDR3 protein: CATRELAYNEQFF. The CDR3 DNA follows: TGTGCCACCCGCGAACTAGCTTACAATGAGCAGTTCTTC.

This sequence joins TRBV7-8 and TRBJ2-7, with unresolved D. V dropped 1 base and J dropped 6 bases, with 7 bases sitting between them. The CDR3 consists of 12 residues. CDR1 and CDR2 from the germline V gene are SGHVS and FQNEAQ. CDR3 loop: CASSLVWGEQYF. The DNA of the CDR3 is TGTGCCAGCAGCTTAGTATGGGGCGAGCAGTACTTC. Combining the CDR3 with reference TRBV7-8 and TRBJ2-7 gives the whole variable domain GAGVSQSPRYKVAKRGQDVALRCDPISGHVSLFWYQQALGQGPEFLTYFQNEAQLDKSGLPSDRFFAERPEGSVSTLKIQRTQQEDSAVYLCASSLVWGEQYFGPGTRLTVT.

This clonotype was counted between two and nine times. V and J are TRBV7-9 and TRBJ2-3; no clear D gene. This CDR3 has 16 amino acids. Looked up from germline, CDR1 is SEHNR and CDR2 is FQNEAQ (reference sequence). The V end lost 0 bases, the J end lost 0 bases, and 10 bases lay between the germline ends. CDR3 bases: TGTGCCAGCAGCTTAGCTCCGGATCCTAGCACAGATACGCAGTATTTT. The encoded protein is CASSLAPDPSTDTQYF.

The chain couples TRBV10-3 to TRBJ2-7; 12 bases line up with TRBD1. With V trimmed by 8 bases and J by 5 bases, 4 bases remained unmatched. This CDR3 region has 13 residues. The germline CDR1 and CDR2 sequences are ENHRY and SYGVKD. CDR3 sequence: CAIRDRGLDEQYF. CDR3 in DNA: TGTGCCATCCGGGACAGGGGGCTGGACGAGCAGTACTTC.

This clonotype was seen more than once but under ten times. The CDR3 reads CASTSRGGELFF. DNA of the CDR3: TGTGCCAGCACTTCCAGGGGCGGGGAGCTGTTTTTT. The rearrangement links TRBV3-1 to TRBJ2-2; tentative D call: TRBD1 (6 bases). This CDR3 comprises 12 residues. V shed 7 bases and J shed 7 bases, with 10 bases lying between them. Germline loops: CDR1 LGHDT, CDR2 YNNKEL (reference sequence).

The chain joins TRBV29-1 to TRBJ2-3; D is perhaps TRBD2 (6 bases). Germline V CDR1 and CDR2: SQVTM, ANQGSEA. CDR3 length: 12 residues. The V end was cut by 7 bases, the J end by 4 bases, with 12 bases between. In DNA, the CDR3 is TGCAGCGGACGGGAGATCGCAGATACGCAGTATTTT. This translates into CSGREIADTQYF.

This clonotype was counted at least ten times. V usage is TRBV18 and J usage is TRBJ1-1, with D unclear. CDR1 and CDR2 (germline): KGHSH, LQKENI. The CDR3 contains 14 residues. V lost 6 bases to trimming and J lost 1 base, with 12 bases between them. Written as DNA, the CDR3 is TGTGCCAGCTCTAGGGATAAGGGGAACACTGAAGCTTTCTTT. Translating gives CASSRDKGNTEAFF.

This clonotype came up a few times. V gene TRBV29-1 combines with J gene TRBJ1-1, with 8 positions matching TRBD1. Germline-derived CDR1 and CDR2 are SQVTM and ANQGSEA. The V segment lost 4 bases and the J segment 1 base; nucleotides outside the gene matches: 2. This CDR3 has 13 residues. The CDR3 loop is CSVGDRWNTEAFF. The CDR3 DNA reads TGCAGCGTTGGGGACAGGTGGAACACTGAAGCTTTCTTT.

DNA for the CDR3: TGTGCCAGCAGTTTTAGGCAGGGGGCATCAGATACGCAGTATTTT. Its translation: CASSFRQGASDTQYF. The J gene is TRBJ2-3, the V gene TRBV12-3 or TRBV12-4, with 8 nucleotides matching TRBD1. Trimming at V came to 3 bases and at J to 4 bases, leaving 6 bases not matched to a gene. This CDR3 contains 15 residues.

The chain's CDR3 is CASSQSVNTGELFF. The CDR3, as DNA: TGTGCCAGCAGCCAATCGGTGAACACCGGGGAGCTGTTTTTT. V is TRBV3-1 and J is TRBJ2-2; no clear D. V was shortened by 2 bases and J by 1 base, with 5 bases between the two germline ends. From germline, CDR1 is LGHDT and CDR2 YNNKEL (reference sequence). The length of the CDR3 is 14 residues.

V gene TRBV29-1 combines with J gene TRBJ2-3; no definite D call. This CDR3 has 11 amino acids. The germline V and J ends were trimmed by 6 bases and 6 bases, with 10 bases remaining between them. Germline CDR1 SQVTM, CDR2 ANQGSEA. The CDR3 sequence: CSVVQLDTQYF. The CDR3 region has the DNA TGCAGCGTCGTACAGTTGGATACGCAGTATTTT.

A few counts support this clonotype. The chain uses TRBV4-3 and TRBJ2-7; 8 bases match TRBD1. Germline loops: CDR1 LGHNA, CDR2 YSLEER. V lost 3 bases, J lost 5 bases, and 6 bases stayed unmatched. The CDR3 has 14 amino acids. The DNA of the CDR3 is TGCGCCAGCAGCCACAGTGGACAGGGAAACGAGCAGTACTTC. Translated, it gives CASSHSGQGNEQYF.

The V call is TRBV5-6, the J call TRBJ2-7, with D unclear. The CDR3 extends over 14 amino acids. The V gene lost 5 bases and the J gene lost 0 bases, with 12 bases spanning the gap. The germline V gene has CDR1 SGHDT and CDR2 YYEEEE. The CDR3 bases are TGTGCCAGCAGTCCGCGGCGGAGCTCCTACGAGCAGTACTTC. Its protein product is CASSPRRSSYEQYF.

This clonotype was recorded a few times. As DNA, the CDR3 is TGTGCCAGTAGTGGGGGACAGCACTCTGGAAACACCATATATTTT. It yields the protein CASSGGQHSGNTIYF. The V and J genes are TRBV19 and TRBJ1-3; TRBD1 agrees at 7 bases. The length of the CDR3 is 15 residues. Germline V gene sequence: CDR1 LNHDA, CDR2 SQIVND (reference sequence). Unmatched junction bases numbered 4, after V lost 5 bases and J lost 0 bases. Full variable domain (rest looked up from reference TRBV19 and TRBJ1-3): DGGITQSPKYLFRKEGQNVTLSCEQNLNHDAMYWYRQDPGQGLRLIYYSQIVNDFQKGDIAEGYSVSREKKESFPLTVTSAQKNPTAFYLCASSGGQHSGNTIYFGEGSWLTVV.

This clonotype was detected only a few times. V gene TRBV12-3 or TRBV12-4 combines with J gene TRBJ1-1; a possible D gene is TRBD1 (6 bases). The V and J ends lost 2 bases and 5 bases respectively, with 9 bases between them. The CDR3 sequence is 13 residues long. The CDR3 is CASSLRGTTEAFF. CDR3 nucleotide sequence: TGTGCCAGCAGTTTAAGGGGGACAACTGAAGCTTTCTTT.

The chain has TRBV29-1 and TRBJ2-6; D is uncertain. V lost 1 base and J 2 bases, leaving 6 bases between the germline ends. CDR1 is SQVTM and CDR2 is ANQGSEA in the germline V gene. The CDR3 consists of 14 residues. The CDR3 coding sequence is TGCAGCGTTGAAGTAGTACCTGGGGCCAACGTCCTGACTTTC. As protein: CSVEVVPGANVLTF.

This clonotype appeared a few times. This chain joins TRBV5-4 and TRBJ2-3, with 8 bases matching TRBD1. Germline values: CDR1 SGHNT, CDR2 YYREEE (reference sequence). The CDR3 has 16 residues. V shed 5 bases, J shed 2 bases, and the junction held 10 bases outside the gene matches. This CDR3 is CASRRQGSRNTDTQYF. The DNA of the CDR3 is TGTGCCAGCAGACGACAGGGGAGTAGGAACACAGATACGCAGTATTTT.

In its sample, this clonotype was seen a few times. The rearrangement links TRBV6-5 to TRBJ1-3; a weak D match, TRBD1 (6 bases). The CDR3 runs 17 residues. V lost 0 bases and J 0 bases, leaving 12 bases between the germline ends. CDR1 and CDR2 (germline): MNHEY, SVGAGI. CDR3 bases: TGTGCCAGCAGTTACTCCGGACAGTTGAGCTCTGGAAACACCATATATTTT. Translating gives CASSYSGQLSSGNTIYF.

This clonotype was counted only a few times. The rearrangement uses TRBV9 and TRBJ2-7, with TRBD1 as a possible D gene (5 bases). The V and J ends lost 4 bases and 4 bases respectively, with 15 bases between them. Germline V gives CDR1 SGDLS, CDR2 YYNGEE. This CDR3 region has 14 residues. Written as DNA, the CDR3 is TGTGCCAGCAGCCCCTCGACGCAGGGTTACGAGCAGTACTTC. Residues: CASSPSTQGYEQYF.

The rearrangement links TRBV7-8 to TRBJ1-1; unclear D gene. Between the trimmed V and J ends, which lost 6 bases and 6 bases, there was a span of 26 bases. Germline CDR1 is SGHVS and CDR2 is FQNEAQ. This CDR3 is 17 amino acids long. CDR3 amino acids: CASRSYGDADYTPEAFF. The CDR3 coding sequence is TGTGCCAGCAGGAGCTACGGCGACGCAGACTATACTCCTGAAGCTTTCTTT.